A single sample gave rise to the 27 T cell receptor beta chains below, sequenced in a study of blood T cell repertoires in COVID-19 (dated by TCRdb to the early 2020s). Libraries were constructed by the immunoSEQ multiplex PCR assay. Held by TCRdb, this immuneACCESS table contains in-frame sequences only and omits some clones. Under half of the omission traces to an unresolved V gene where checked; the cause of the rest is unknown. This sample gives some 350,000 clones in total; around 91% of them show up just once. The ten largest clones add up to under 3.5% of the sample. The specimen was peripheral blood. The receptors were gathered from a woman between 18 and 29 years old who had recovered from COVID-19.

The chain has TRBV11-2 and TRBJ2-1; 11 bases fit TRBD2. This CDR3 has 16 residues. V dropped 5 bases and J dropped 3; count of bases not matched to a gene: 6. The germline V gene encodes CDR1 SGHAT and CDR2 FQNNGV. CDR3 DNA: TGTGCCAGCAGCCGTAGCGGGAGGGGGGACTACAATGAGCAGTTCTTC. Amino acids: CASSRSGRGDYNEQFF.

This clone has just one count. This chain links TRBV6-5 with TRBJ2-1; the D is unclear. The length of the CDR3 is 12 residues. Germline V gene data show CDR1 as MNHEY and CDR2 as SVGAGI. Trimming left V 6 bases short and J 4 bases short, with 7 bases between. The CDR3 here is CASRHGYNEQFF. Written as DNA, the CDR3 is TGTGCCAGCAGGCACGGTTACAATGAGCAGTTCTTC.

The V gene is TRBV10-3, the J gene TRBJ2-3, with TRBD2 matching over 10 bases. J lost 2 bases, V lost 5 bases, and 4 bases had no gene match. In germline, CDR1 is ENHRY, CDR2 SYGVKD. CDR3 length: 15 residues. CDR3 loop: CAISNLAGATDTQYF. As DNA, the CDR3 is TGTGCCATCAGTAACCTAGCGGGAGCCACAGATACGCAGTATTTT.

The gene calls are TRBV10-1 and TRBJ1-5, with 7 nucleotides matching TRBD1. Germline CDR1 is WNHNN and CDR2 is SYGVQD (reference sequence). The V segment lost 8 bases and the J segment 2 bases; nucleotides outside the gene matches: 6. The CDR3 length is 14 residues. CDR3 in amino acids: CASPQGVGNQPQHF. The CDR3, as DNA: TGCGCCAGCCCCCAGGGGGTGGGCAATCAGCCCCAGCATTTT.

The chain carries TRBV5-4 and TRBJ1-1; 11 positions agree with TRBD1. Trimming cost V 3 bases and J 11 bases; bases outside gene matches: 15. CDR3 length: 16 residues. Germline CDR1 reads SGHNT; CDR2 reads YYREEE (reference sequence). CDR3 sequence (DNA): TGTGCCAGCAGCTCCGTGGACAGGGGGCGGGAGGGTAAGGCTTTCTTT. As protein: CASSSVDRGREGKAFF.

CDR3 nucleotide sequence: TGTGCCAGCAGGAGCAAAGCGGGAGATGGGGAGAACATTCAGTACTTC. It translates to CASRSKAGDGENIQYF. The rearrangement joins TRBV6-6 to TRBJ2-4; 8 nucleotides line up with TRBD2. The junction had 14 bases not matched to a gene; V was cut back by 6 bases and J by 7 bases. Germline CDR1 MNHNY, CDR2 SVGAGI (reference sequence). This CDR3 comprises 16 residues.

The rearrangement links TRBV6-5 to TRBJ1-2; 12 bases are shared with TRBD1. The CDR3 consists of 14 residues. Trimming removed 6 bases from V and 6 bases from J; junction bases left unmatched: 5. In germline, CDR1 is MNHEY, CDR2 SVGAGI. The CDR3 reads CASRRRDRGHGYTF. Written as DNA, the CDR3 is TGTGCCAGCAGACGCCGGGACAGGGGGCATGGCTACACCTTC.

CDR3 sequence: CASSLGQRNSPLHF. The CDR3 DNA is TGTGCCAGCAGCTTGGGACAGCGAAATTCACCCCTCCACTTT. This chain connects TRBV5-8 to TRBJ1-6; D perhaps matches TRBD1 (5 bases). Germline V gives CDR1 SGHTS, CDR2 YDEGEE. The CDR3 has 14 amino acids. Trimming pared 0 bases from V and 7 bases from J, leaving 8 bases between.

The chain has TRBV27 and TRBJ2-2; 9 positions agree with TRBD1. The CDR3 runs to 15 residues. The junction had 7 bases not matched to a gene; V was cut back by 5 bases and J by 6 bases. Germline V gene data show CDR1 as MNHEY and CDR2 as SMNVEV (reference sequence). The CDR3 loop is CASSPYRGRSGELFF. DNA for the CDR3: TGTGCCAGCAGTCCATACAGGGGGCGATCCGGGGAGCTGTTTTTT.

In nucleotides, the CDR3 is TGTGCCAGCAGTTTATCGAAGGGGGAAGACAATCAGCCCCAGCATTTT. It encodes CASSLSKGEDNQPQHF. The V gene is TRBV27, the J gene TRBJ1-5; D perhaps matches TRBD1 (6 bases). V dropped 0 bases and J dropped 3 bases, with 12 bases sitting between them. This CDR3 comprises 16 residues. The germline V gene encodes CDR1 MNHEY and CDR2 SMNVEV (reference sequence).

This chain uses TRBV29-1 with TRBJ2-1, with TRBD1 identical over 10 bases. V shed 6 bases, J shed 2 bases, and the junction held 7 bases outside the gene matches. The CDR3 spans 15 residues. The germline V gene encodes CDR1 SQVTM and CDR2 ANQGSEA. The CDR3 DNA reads TGCAGCGTATCCGGGACAGGGGTCCCCTACAATGAGCAGTTCTTC. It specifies CSVSGTGVPYNEQFF.

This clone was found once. The CDR3 reads CASSQDGGGNQPQHF. The CDR3 nucleotides are TGTGCCAGCAGCCAAGATGGCGGCGGCAATCAGCCCCAGCATTTT. The chain has TRBV3-1 (or the pseudogene TRBV3-2) and TRBJ1-5, with D unclear. V was cut by 0 bases and J by 2 bases, with 8 bases left in between. Germline V gives CDR1 LGHDT, CDR2 YNNKEL (reference sequence). The CDR3 contains 15 residues.

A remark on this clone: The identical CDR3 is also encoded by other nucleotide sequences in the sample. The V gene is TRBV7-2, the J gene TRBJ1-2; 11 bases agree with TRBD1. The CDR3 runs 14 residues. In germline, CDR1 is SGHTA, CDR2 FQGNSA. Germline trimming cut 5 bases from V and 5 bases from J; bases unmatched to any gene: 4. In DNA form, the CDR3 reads TGTGCCAGCAGCAGCCGGGACAGGGGGTATGGCTACACCTTC. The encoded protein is CASSSRDRGYGYTF.

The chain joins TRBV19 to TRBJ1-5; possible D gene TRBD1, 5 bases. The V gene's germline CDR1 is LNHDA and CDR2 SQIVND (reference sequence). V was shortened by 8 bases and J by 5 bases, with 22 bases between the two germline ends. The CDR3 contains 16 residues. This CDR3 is CASGRTGQGTYQPQHF. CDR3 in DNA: TGTGCCAGTGGGAGGACCGGGCAGGGTACTTATCAGCCCCAGCATTTT.

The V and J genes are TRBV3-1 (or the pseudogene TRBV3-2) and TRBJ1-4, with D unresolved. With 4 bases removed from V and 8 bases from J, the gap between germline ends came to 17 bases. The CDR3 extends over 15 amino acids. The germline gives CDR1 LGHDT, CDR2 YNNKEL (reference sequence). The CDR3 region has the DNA TGTGCCAGCAGCCTATCCAACTGGTGTTGCGAAAAACTGTTTTTT. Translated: CASSLSNWCCEKLFF.

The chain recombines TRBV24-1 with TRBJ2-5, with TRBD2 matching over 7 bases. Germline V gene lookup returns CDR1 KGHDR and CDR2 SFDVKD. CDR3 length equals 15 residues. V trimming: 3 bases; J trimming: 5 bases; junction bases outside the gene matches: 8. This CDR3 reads CATSDPSAGSETQYF. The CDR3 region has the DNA TGTGCCACCAGTGATCCGTCAGCGGGAAGCGAGACCCAGTACTTC.

The CDR3 loop is CASSQQPAAEKLFF. DNA of the CDR3: TGTGCCAGCAGCCAACAGCCGGCGGCTGAAAAACTGTTTTTT. This rearrangement joins TRBV14 to TRBJ1-4; D remains ambiguous. V shed 2 bases and J shed 7 bases, with 11 bases lying between them. The germline V gene encodes CDR1 SGHDN and CDR2 FVKESK. The CDR3 is 14 residues long.

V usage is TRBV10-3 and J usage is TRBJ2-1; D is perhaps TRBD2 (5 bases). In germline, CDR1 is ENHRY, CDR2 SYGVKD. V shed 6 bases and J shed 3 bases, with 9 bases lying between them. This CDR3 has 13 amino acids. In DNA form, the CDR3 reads TGTGCCATCAGGACCGGGGACTACAATGAGCAGTTCTTC. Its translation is CAIRTGDYNEQFF.

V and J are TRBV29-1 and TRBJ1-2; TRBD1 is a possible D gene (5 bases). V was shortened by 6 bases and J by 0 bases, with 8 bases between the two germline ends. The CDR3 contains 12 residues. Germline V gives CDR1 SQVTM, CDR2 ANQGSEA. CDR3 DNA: TGCAGCGTGGGGGGGTCTAACTATGGCTACACCTTC. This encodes CSVGGSNYGYTF.

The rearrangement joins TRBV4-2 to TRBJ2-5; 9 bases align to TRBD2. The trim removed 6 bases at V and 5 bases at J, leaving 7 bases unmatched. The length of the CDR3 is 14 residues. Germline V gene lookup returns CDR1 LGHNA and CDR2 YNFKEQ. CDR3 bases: TGTGCCAGCAGACGGGGGCGGGAGGGGGAGACCCAGTACTTC. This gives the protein CASRRGREGETQYF.

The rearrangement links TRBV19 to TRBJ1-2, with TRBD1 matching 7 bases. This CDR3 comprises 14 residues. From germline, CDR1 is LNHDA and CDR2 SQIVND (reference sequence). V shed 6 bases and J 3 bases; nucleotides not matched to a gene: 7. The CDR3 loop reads CASSSRGLDYGYTF. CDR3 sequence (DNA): TGTGCCAGTAGCTCCAGGGGGTTGGACTATGGCTACACCTTC.

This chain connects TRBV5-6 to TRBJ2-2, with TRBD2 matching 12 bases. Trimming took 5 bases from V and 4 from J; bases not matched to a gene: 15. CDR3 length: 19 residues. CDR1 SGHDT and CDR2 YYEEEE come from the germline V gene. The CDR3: CASSHARLAGGYPTGELFF. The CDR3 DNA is TGTGCCAGCAGTCACGCGCGCCTAGCGGGAGGGTATCCCACCGGGGAGCTGTTTTTT.

Written as DNA, the CDR3 is TGTGCCAGCACCAGGGGAAGCGGGAGGGGAGATACGCAGTATTTT. Protein sequence: CASTRGSGRGDTQYF. The chain joins TRBV5-4 to TRBJ2-3, with TRBD2 matching over 10 bases. V was pared by 6 bases and J by 5 bases, with 9 bases of the junction left unmatched. Germline CDR1 and CDR2: SGHNT and YYREEE (reference sequence). The CDR3 loop spans 15 amino acids. Complete variable domain (other parts from reference TRBV5-4 and TRBJ2-3): ETGVTQSPTHLIKTRGQQVTLRCSSQSGHNTVSWYQQALGQGPQFIFQYYREEENGRGNFPPRFSGLQFPNYSSELNVNALELDDSALYLCASTRGSGRGDTQYFGPGTRLTVL.

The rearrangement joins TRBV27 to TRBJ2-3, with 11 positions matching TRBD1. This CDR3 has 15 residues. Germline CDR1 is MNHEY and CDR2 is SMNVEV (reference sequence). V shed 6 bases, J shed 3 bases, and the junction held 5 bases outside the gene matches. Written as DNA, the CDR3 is TGTGCCAGCAGCCGAGGGACAGGGGGTACAGATACGCAGTATTTT. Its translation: CASSRGTGGTDTQYF.

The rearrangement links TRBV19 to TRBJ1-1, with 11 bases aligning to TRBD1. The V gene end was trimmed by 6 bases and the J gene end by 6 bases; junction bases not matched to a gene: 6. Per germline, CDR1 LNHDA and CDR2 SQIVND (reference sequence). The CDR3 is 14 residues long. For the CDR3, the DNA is TGTGCCAGTAGCCGGGGACAGGGGGTTCCTGAAGCTTTCTTT. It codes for CASSRGQGVPEAFF.

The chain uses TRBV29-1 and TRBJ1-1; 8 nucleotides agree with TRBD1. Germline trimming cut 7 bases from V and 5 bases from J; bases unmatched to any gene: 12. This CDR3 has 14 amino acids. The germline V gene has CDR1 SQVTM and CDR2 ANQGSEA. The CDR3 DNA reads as TGCAGCGCAAAGCCCAGGGGGCCAGGGACTGAAGCTTTCTTT. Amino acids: CSAKPRGPGTEAFF.

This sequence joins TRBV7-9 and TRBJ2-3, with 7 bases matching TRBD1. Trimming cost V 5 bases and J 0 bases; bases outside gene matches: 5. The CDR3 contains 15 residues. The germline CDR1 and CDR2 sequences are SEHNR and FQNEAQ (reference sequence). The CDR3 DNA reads TGTGCCAGCAGCCTAGAGGGGGCTAGCACAGATACGCAGTATTTT. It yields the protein CASSLEGASTDTQYF.